A selection of T cell receptor beta chains follows, all from one sample in a study of T cell repertoires in cytomegalovirus infection. The antigens of these receptors remain unknown. TCRdb re-called the reads with MiXCR, one entry per CDR3 protein. The table has 900,000 to 950,000 distinct CDR3 sequences, roughly 30% seen once. This specimen was cultured CD8+ T cells from PBMCs, taken from culture after CMV antigen stimulation. The receptors were gathered from a human donor in good health (CMV status not recorded). Some clones in this sample may be carry-over from other donors' samples. CDR3s include the opening cysteine and the closing phenylalanine or tryptophan. A D gene is named only where the DNA matches it firmly. A row's size may be missing; if present it is once, few, many or a size class.

d_gene: -
len: 16
abundance: few
j_gene: TRBJ2-5
v_gene: TRBV25-1
CDR3aa: CASSDDWKGRQETQYF
CDR3nt: TGTGCCAGCAGTGATGACTGGAAGGGGAGACAAGAGACCCAGTACTTC

d_gene: TRBD2
len: 14
abundance: -
j_gene: TRBJ2-1
v_gene: TRBV27
CDR3aa: CAVKAGSSYNEQFF
CDR3nt: TGTGCCGTCAAAGCGGGGAGCTCCTACAATGAGCAGTTCTTC

d_gene: TRBD1
len: 17
abundance: -
j_gene: TRBJ2-1
v_gene: TRBV6-2/TRBV6-3
CDR3aa: CASSYARTGVIYNEQFF
CDR3nt: TGTGCCAGCAGTTACGCCCGGACAGGGGTGATATACAATGAGCAGTTCTTC

d_gene: -
len: 14
abundance: -
j_gene: TRBJ1-2
v_gene: TRBV19
CDR3aa: CASSLGPWSYGYTF
CDR3nt: TGTGCCAGTAGTTTGGGACCCTGGAGCTATGGCTACACCTTC

d_gene: -
len: 14
abundance: -
j_gene: TRBJ2-3
v_gene: TRBV12-3/TRBV12-4
CDR3aa: CASSGIRGTDTQYF
CDR3nt: TGTGCCAGCAGTGGGATCCGGGGCACAGATACGCAGTATTTT

d_gene: -
len: 12
abundance: -
j_gene: TRBJ1-5
v_gene: TRBV6-2/TRBV6-3
CDR3aa: CANRNGGKPQHF
CDR3nt: TGTGCCAACCGAAACGGGGGTAAGCCCCAGCATTTT

d_gene: -
len: 12
abundance: -
j_gene: TRBJ1-2
v_gene: TRBV2
CDR3aa: CASSRGALGYTF
CDR3nt: TGTGCCAGCAGTAGGGGGGCGCTTGGCTACACCTTC

d_gene: -
len: 17
abundance: many
j_gene: TRBJ2-6
v_gene: TRBV7-6
CDR3aa: CASSLNAVDSGANVLTF
CDR3nt: TGTGCCAGCAGCTTAAATGCGGTAGACTCTGGGGCCAACGTCCTGACTTTC

d_gene: -
len: 13
abundance: -
j_gene: TRBJ1-4
v_gene: TRBV7-9
CDR3aa: CASRSRTDEKLFF
CDR3nt: TGTGCCAGCAGGTCCAGGACTGATGAAAAACTGTTTTTT

d_gene: -
len: 12
abundance: few
j_gene: TRBJ2-5
v_gene: TRBV25-1
CDR3aa: CASSRAPETQYF
CDR3nt: TGTGCCAGCAGTAGGGCGCCGGAGACCCAGTACTTC

d_gene: -
len: 13
abundance: -
j_gene: TRBJ1-2
v_gene: TRBV27
CDR3aa: CASSLRWGDGYTF
CDR3nt: TGTGCCAGCAGCCTAAGGTGGGGTGATGGCTACACCTTC

d_gene: -
len: 15
abundance: -
j_gene: TRBJ1-1
v_gene: TRBV28
CDR3aa: CASRATGTANTEAFF
CDR3nt: TGTGCCAGCAGGGCTACCGGGACGGCGAACACTGAAGCTTTCTTT

d_gene: TRBD1
len: 18
abundance: few
j_gene: TRBJ2-5
v_gene: TRBV12-3/TRBV12-4
CDR3aa: CASSFLLYRQGPRETQYF
CDR3nt: TGTGCCAGCAGTTTTCTTCTTTATCGACAGGGGCCGAGGGAGACCCAGTACTTC

d_gene: TRBD2
len: 19
abundance: few
j_gene: TRBJ2-3
v_gene: TRBV10-2
CDR3aa: CASSETLPIAGGSTDTQYF
CDR3nt: TGCGCCAGCAGTGAAACCCTTCCCATAGCGGGGGGAAGCACAGATACGCAGTATTTT

d_gene: TRBD2
len: 15
abundance: -
j_gene: TRBJ2-1
v_gene: TRBV28
CDR3aa: CASRRTSGGRNEQFF
CDR3nt: TGTGCCAGCAGACGGACTAGCGGGGGGCGGAATGAGCAGTTCTTC

d_gene: -
len: 15
abundance: few
j_gene: TRBJ1-2
v_gene: TRBV7-9
CDR3aa: CASREPASINYGYTF
CDR3nt: TGTGCCAGCAGGGAGCCCGCGAGCATAAACTATGGCTACACCTTC

d_gene: TRBD2
len: 18
abundance: once
j_gene: TRBJ2-3
v_gene: TRBV6-2/TRBV6-3
CDR3aa: CASSYLLSGGAEADTQYF
CDR3nt: TGTGCCAGCAGTTACCTCCTTAGCGGGGGGGCCGAGGCAGATACGCAGTATTTT

d_gene: -
len: 13
abundance: few
j_gene: TRBJ1-5
v_gene: TRBV7-6
CDR3aa: CASSRTLNQAQHF
CDR3nt: TGTGCCAGCAGCCGGACGCTCAATCAGGCCCAGCATTTT

d_gene: -
len: 15
abundance: few
j_gene: TRBJ2-3
v_gene: TRBV7-6
CDR3aa: CASSLDAESTDTQYF
CDR3nt: TGTGCCAGCAGCTTAGACGCGGAGAGCACAGATACGCAGTATTTT

d_gene: -
len: 15
abundance: -
j_gene: TRBJ1-6
v_gene: TRBV28
CDR3aa: CASTSMPPGESPLHF
CDR3nt: TGTGCCAGCACCTCAATGCCCCCAGGGGAATCACCCCTCCACTTT

d_gene: -
len: 12
abundance: few
j_gene: TRBJ2-1
v_gene: TRBV12-3/TRBV12-4
CDR3aa: CASSASGYEQFF
CDR3nt: TGTGCCAGCAGTGCTTCGGGCTATGAGCAGTTCTTC

d_gene: TRBD2
len: 15
abundance: -
j_gene: TRBJ2-1
v_gene: TRBV27
CDR3aa: CASSLISGGLYEQFF
CDR3nt: TGTGCCAGCAGTTTAATTAGCGGGGGACTATATGAGCAGTTCTTC

d_gene: TRBD2
len: 15
abundance: -
j_gene: TRBJ2-7
v_gene: TRBV3-1
CDR3aa: CASSQGGLALYEQYF
CDR3nt: TGTGCCAGCAGCCAAGGCGGACTAGCACTTTACGAGCAGTACTTC

d_gene: -
len: 15
abundance: -
j_gene: TRBJ2-1
v_gene: TRBV2
CDR3aa: CASSDTRLSYNEQFF
CDR3nt: TGTGCCAGCAGTGACACCCGACTCTCCTACAATGAGCAGTTCTTC

d_gene: TRBD1
len: 15
abundance: -
j_gene: TRBJ1-1
v_gene: TRBV27
CDR3aa: CASSLSGTGLTEAFF
CDR3nt: TGTGCCAGCAGTTTATCGGGGACAGGGTTGACTGAAGCTTTCTTT

d_gene: TRBD1
len: 16
abundance: -
j_gene: TRBJ1-5
v_gene: TRBV27
CDR3aa: CASSLTGGDLNQPQHF
CDR3nt: TGTGCCAGCAGTTTGACAGGGGGAGACCTTAATCAGCCCCAGCATTTT

d_gene: -
len: 13
abundance: -
j_gene: TRBJ2-1
v_gene: TRBV19
CDR3aa: CASSMVSYNEQFF
CDR3nt: TGTGCCAGTAGTATGGTCTCCTACAATGAGCAGTTCTTC

d_gene: -
len: 17
abundance: few
j_gene: TRBJ1-2
v_gene: TRBV27
CDR3aa: CASSISSITGTNYGYTF
CDR3nt: TGTGCCAGCAGTATTTCTTCCATCACAGGGACGAACTATGGCTACACCTTC

d_gene: TRBD2
len: 17
abundance: few
j_gene: TRBJ2-3
v_gene: TRBV20-1
CDR3aa: CSASLAAIRVEVDTQYF
CDR3nt: TGCAGTGCTAGCCTAGCGGCGATCCGCGTCGAGGTGGATACGCAGTATTTT

d_gene: TRBD1
len: 16
abundance: -
j_gene: TRBJ1-6
v_gene: TRBV4-3
CDR3aa: CASSQATGAYNSPLHF
CDR3nt: TGCGCCAGCAGCCAAGCGACAGGGGCCTATAATTCACCCCTCCACTTT

d_gene: TRBD1
len: 13
abundance: many
j_gene: TRBJ1-1
v_gene: TRBV7-6
CDR3aa: CASSATGETEAFF
CDR3nt: TGTGCCAGCAGCGCCACAGGGGAGACTGAAGCTTTCTTT

d_gene: -
len: 14
abundance: few
j_gene: TRBJ1-4
v_gene: TRBV28
CDR3aa: CASSSRADNEKLFF
CDR3nt: TGTGCCAGCAGCTCAAGGGCGGATAATGAAAAACTGTTTTTT

d_gene: -
len: 12
abundance: few
j_gene: TRBJ1-2
v_gene: TRBV7-9
CDR3aa: CASSPTVGGYTF
CDR3nt: TGTGCCAGCAGCCCCACTGTTGGCGGCTACACCTTC

d_gene: -
len: 13
abundance: few
j_gene: TRBJ2-1
v_gene: TRBV27
CDR3aa: CASSLGFISEQFF
CDR3nt: TGTGCCAGCAGTTTAGGGTTCATCAGTGAGCAGTTCTTC

d_gene: -
len: 15
abundance: -
j_gene: TRBJ2-3
v_gene: TRBV7-3
CDR3aa: CAGSLTFRSTDTQYF
CDR3nt: TGTGCCGGCAGCCTGACATTCCGTAGCACAGATACGCAGTATTTT

d_gene: -
len: 14
abundance: few
j_gene: TRBJ1-2
v_gene: TRBV7-4
CDR3aa: CASSERPVLDGYTF
CDR3nt: TGTGCCAGCAGCGAAAGGCCGGTCCTGGATGGCTACACCTTC

d_gene: TRBD1
len: 17
abundance: -
j_gene: TRBJ2-5
v_gene: TRBV7-6
CDR3aa: CASSLLYSPGTGETQYF
CDR3nt: TGTGCCAGCAGCCTGCTGTACTCACCCGGGACAGGAGAGACCCAGTACTTC

d_gene: -
len: 15
abundance: few
j_gene: TRBJ2-1
v_gene: TRBV7-9
CDR3aa: CASSPGVPFYNEQFF
CDR3nt: TGTGCCAGCAGCCCGGGGGTCCCTTTCTACAATGAGCAGTTCTTC

d_gene: -
len: 12
abundance: -
j_gene: TRBJ1-2
v_gene: TRBV12-3/TRBV12-4
CDR3aa: CASSSREVGYTF
CDR3nt: TGTGCCAGCAGTAGCAGGGAGGTTGGCTACACCTTC

d_gene: -
len: 16
abundance: -
j_gene: TRBJ2-3
v_gene: TRBV6-6
CDR3aa: CASSSNGGLSTDTQYF
CDR3nt: TGTGCCAGCAGTTCAAACGGGGGGCTTTCCACAGATACGCAGTATTTT

d_gene: -
len: 12
abundance: -
j_gene: TRBJ1-1
v_gene: TRBV4-1
CDR3aa: CASSRNMGEAFF
CDR3nt: TGCGCCAGCAGCCGCAATATGGGTGAAGCTTTCTTT

d_gene: -
len: 14
abundance: few
j_gene: TRBJ1-5
v_gene: TRBV7-9
CDR3aa: CASSFGGNNQPQHF
CDR3nt: TGTGCCAGCAGCTTCGGTGGAAACAATCAGCCCCAGCATTTT

d_gene: TRBD1
len: 15
abundance: -
j_gene: TRBJ1-3
v_gene: TRBV10-1
CDR3aa: CASFKTGSTGNTIYF
CDR3nt: TGCGCCAGCTTTAAGACAGGGTCAACTGGAAACACCATATATTTT

d_gene: -
len: 12
abundance: -
j_gene: TRBJ2-7
v_gene: TRBV6-5
CDR3aa: CASSYDEDEQYF
CDR3nt: TGTGCCAGCAGTTACGACGAGGACGAGCAGTACTTC

d_gene: -
len: 15
abundance: few
j_gene: TRBJ2-2
v_gene: TRBV10-3
CDR3aa: CAISEVGSDTGELFF
CDR3nt: TGTGCCATCAGTGAGGTGGGATCGGACACCGGGGAGCTGTTTTTT

d_gene: -
len: 13
abundance: -
j_gene: TRBJ1-1
v_gene: TRBV29-1
CDR3aa: CSVGWGENTEAFF
CDR3nt: TGCAGCGTTGGATGGGGGGAGAACACTGAAGCTTTCTTT

d_gene: -
len: 14
abundance: -
j_gene: TRBJ2-7
v_gene: TRBV6-5
CDR3aa: CASSSRGLGYEQYF
CDR3nt: TGTGCCAGCAGTTCCCGGGGATTGGGCTACGAGCAGTACTTC

d_gene: TRBD1
len: 15
abundance: -
j_gene: TRBJ2-5
v_gene: TRBV10-2
CDR3aa: CASRYDRGRRETQYF
CDR3nt: TGCGCCAGCAGGTACGACAGGGGGCGAAGAGAGACCCAGTACTTC

d_gene: -
len: 14
abundance: -
j_gene: TRBJ1-1
v_gene: TRBV13
CDR3aa: CASNFYGLPFEAFF
CDR3nt: TGTGCCAGCAACTTCTATGGACTACCCTTTGAAGCTTTCTTT

d_gene: -
len: 14
abundance: few
j_gene: TRBJ1-1
v_gene: TRBV3-1
CDR3aa: CASSPRGPSTEAFF
CDR3nt: TGTGCCAGCAGCCCCCGGGGACCCAGCACTGAAGCTTTCTTT

d_gene: TRBD1
len: 13
abundance: -
j_gene: TRBJ2-1
v_gene: TRBV29-1
CDR3aa: CSVPGQGYNEQFF
CDR3nt: TGCAGCGTACCGGGACAGGGATACAATGAGCAGTTCTTC

d_gene: -
len: 14
abundance: few
j_gene: TRBJ2-3
v_gene: TRBV5-5
CDR3aa: CASNTGVSTDTQYF
CDR3nt: TGTGCCAGCAATACCGGGGTGAGCACAGATACGCAGTATTTT

d_gene: -
len: 14
abundance: -
j_gene: TRBJ2-7
v_gene: TRBV6-5
CDR3aa: CASSIRGRTYEQYF
CDR3nt: TGTGCCAGCAGTATCCGGGGCAGGACCTACGAGCAGTACTTC

d_gene: TRBD1
len: 17
abundance: -
j_gene: TRBJ2-5
v_gene: TRBV5-6
CDR3aa: CASSLAGQGIKEETQYF
CDR3nt: TGTGCCAGCAGCTTGGCTGGACAGGGAATTAAAGAAGAGACCCAGTACTTC

d_gene: TRBD1
len: 16
abundance: once
j_gene: TRBJ2-1
v_gene: TRBV6-8
CDR3aa: CVSSSDRGLSYNEQFF
CDR3nt: TGTGTCAGCAGTTCGGACAGGGGGCTCTCCTACAATGAGCAGTTCTTC

d_gene: TRBD1
len: 15
abundance: few
j_gene: TRBJ2-2
v_gene: TRBV10-2
CDR3aa: CASRAGQGFTGELFF
CDR3nt: TGCGCCAGCAGGGCCGGACAGGGATTCACCGGGGAGCTGTTTTTT

d_gene: TRBD2
len: 15
abundance: few
j_gene: TRBJ2-1
v_gene: TRBV19
CDR3aa: CASSMAGGTNNEQFF
CDR3nt: TGTGCCAGTTCCATGGCGGGGGGTACGAACAATGAGCAGTTCTTC

d_gene: -
len: 14
abundance: -
j_gene: TRBJ2-3
v_gene: TRBV14
CDR3aa: CASSQEVWADTQYF
CDR3nt: TGTGCCAGCAGCCAAGAAGTATGGGCGGATACGCAGTATTTT

d_gene: -
len: 15
abundance: -
j_gene: TRBJ1-2
v_gene: TRBV4-2
CDR3aa: CASSQEWNTDDGYTF
CDR3nt: TGTGCCAGCAGCCAAGAGTGGAACACCGACGATGGCTACACCTTC